This TCR beta chain originates from a study of shared clonotypes between healthy human individuals. Study-level findings and limits: The represented genetic and exposure-history diversity was limited by the small number of donors.

The V and J ends lost 2 bases and 7 bases respectively, with 9 bases between them. There are 13 residues in the CDR3. Germline lookup yields CDR1 SGHTA and CDR2 FQGTGA. With respect to this clone: Its antigen is unidentified.

Assay: immunoSEQ multiplex PCR; the TCRdb copy retains only in-frame clones and omits some. Among some 1,600,000 clones, 95% to 99% were seen once, and the ten largest hold around 0.47%. The V call is TRBV7-3, the J call TRBJ2-1; no reliable D call. Sequencing was carried out using naive CD4+ T cells sorted from blood. Subset given: CD45RA+ positively selected. The TCR comes from a man aged 25 to 45 in good health. The CDR3: CASSLALENEQFF. CDR3 in DNA: TGTGCCAGCAGCTTAGCACTGGAAAATGAGCAGTTCTTC.